This TCR beta chain was sequenced during a study of tumor and adjacent non-tumor tissue in lung cancer. Study-wide context: Patients comprised about a dozen adenocarcinoma, a couple of squamous cell carcinoma and 1 small cell lung cancer. Stage I to III disease affected ten to eleven men and roughly five women aged about 31 to 76. Some 3.9 million productive TCRbeta reads were obtained per sample on average.

There are 14 residues in the CDR3. Germline V lookup: CDR1 SGHAT, CDR2 FQNNGV. Points from the study as a whole: Normal lung showed higher cumulative top 100 clone frequency than tumor.

RNA was extracted from bulk tissue without any cell sorting. The normal lung tissue was taken more than 3 cm from the tumor edge. Three rounds of nested PCR, following a modified ARM-PCR protocol, produced the TCRbeta library. A single record per CDR3 protein comes from TCRdb applying MiXCR to the multiplex PCR reads. The table shows about 80,000 distinct CDR3 sequences, with roughly 80% occurring only once. Of note for this clonotype: The antigen is undetermined. The junction and the germline gene differ at one end; a read error may be behind it.

The chain carries TRBV11-2 and TRBJ2-6, with D unclear. The sequenced sample was distant non-tumor lung tissue. This sequence originates from a man aged 55-75 years with non-small cell lung cancer. CDR3 nucleotide sequence: TGTGCCAGTAGTCCTAGATCTTGGGCCAACGTCCTGACCTTC. This translates into CASSPRSWANVLTF.